The 20 T cell receptor beta chains reported below all come from one sample, sequenced in a study of blood T cell repertoires in COVID-19. Sequencing used immunoSEQ multiplex PCR; TCRdb keeps in-frame clones, though not all of them. The sample yields about 35,000 clones, over 70% seen once. The sequenced sample consisted of peripheral blood. The receptors shown here come from a human donor in a cohort sampled during active COVID-19.

The chain employs TRBV7-9 and TRBJ1-2; D perhaps matches TRBD1 (5 bases). Germline CDR1 and CDR2: SEHNR and FQNEAQ (reference sequence). Trimming left V 1 base short and J 5 bases short, with 11 bases between. The CDR3 runs to 14 residues. CDR3 amino acids: CASSLVAGPYGYTF. The CDR3 DNA reads as TGTGCCAGCAGCTTAGTGGCGGGACCGTATGGCTACACCTTC.

This clone was counted between two and nine times. The chain links TRBV11-2 to TRBJ2-1, with TRBD2 matching 12 bases. Germline CDR1 is SGHAT and CDR2 is FQNNGV. V gave up 5 bases and J gave up 2 bases; unmatched junction bases: 4. The CDR3 covers 16 residues. As DNA, the CDR3 is TGTGCCAGCAGCATACGACTAGCGGGAGCCTACAATGAGCAGTTCTTC. Amino acids: CASSIRLAGAYNEQFF.

The chain uses TRBV27 and TRBJ2-1, with TRBD2 matching over 11 bases. CDR3 length: 14 residues. The V and J ends lost 5 bases and 12 bases, in that order; junction bases with no gene match: 9. Germline V gene lookup returns CDR1 MNHEY and CDR2 SMNVEV (reference sequence). CDR3 in DNA: TGTGCCAGCAGTGTAGCGGGGGGGCCAAGGTTGCAGTTCTTC. Protein: CASSVAGGPRLQFF.

This clone was detected only a few times. The gene calls are TRBV24-1 and TRBJ2-7; 7 nucleotides agree with TRBD1. Germline CDR1 KGHDR, CDR2 SFDVKD. V shed 9 bases, J shed 5 bases, and the junction held 9 bases outside the gene matches. The CDR3 is 13 amino acids. CDR3 nucleotide sequence: TGTGCCACCGCCCGGGCAGGGGGTGACGAGCAGTACTTC. Amino acids: CATARAGGDEQYF.

The chain links TRBV11-3 to TRBJ2-1, with 7 bases fitting TRBD1. Germline CDR1 SGHNT, CDR2 YENEEA. With V trimmed by 8 bases and J by 5 bases, 6 bases remained unmatched. The CDR3 length is 13 residues. The CDR3 DNA is TGTGCCAGCGGGAACAGGGGAGACAATGAGCAGTTCTTC. It yields the protein CASGNRGDNEQFF.

The V call is TRBV20-1, the J call TRBJ2-4; a possible D gene is TRBD2 (7 bases). The CDR3 is 16 residues long. The germline V and J ends were trimmed by 3 bases and 0 bases, with 15 bases remaining between them. Looked up from germline, CDR1 is DFQATT and CDR2 is SNEGSKA (reference sequence). This chain's CDR3 is CSASYRGGRAKNIQYF. The CDR3 bases are TGCAGTGCTAGTTATAGGGGGGGTAGAGCCAAAAACATTCAGTACTTC.

This rearrangement joins TRBV5-1 to TRBJ1-1; the D gene is possibly TRBD1 (5 bases). Germline V gives CDR1 SGHRS, CDR2 YFSETQ. The CDR3 is made up of 14 amino acids. Trimming took off 1 base at V and 2 bases at J, with 9 bases between the two ends. The CDR3 region is CASSLNTGNTEAFF. CDR3 nucleotide sequence: TGCGCCAGCAGCTTGAATACAGGAAACACTGAAGCTTTCTTT. Combining the CDR3 with reference TRBV5-1 and TRBJ1-1 gives the whole variable domain KAGVTQTPRYLIKTRGQQVTLSCSPISGHRSVSWYQQTPGQGLQFLFEYFSETQRNKGNFPGRFSGRQFSNSRSEMNVSTLELGDSALYLCASSLNTGNTEAFFGQGTRLTVV.

V is TRBV2 and J is TRBJ1-4; D might be TRBD1 (6 bases). This CDR3 spans 14 amino acids. V was pared by 7 bases and J by 6 bases, with 15 bases between. Germline CDR1 and CDR2: SNHLY and FYNNEI. CDR3 sequence reads: CASIEGGKYEKLFF. The CDR3 DNA reads TGTGCCAGCATCGAGGGGGGGAAGTATGAAAAACTGTTTTTT.

The CDR3 loop reads CASSPITTGQVGDFNNEQFF. CDR3 nucleotides: TGTGCCAGCTCACCGATCACTACCGGACAGGTGGGGGATTTCAACAATGAGCAGTTCTTC. The chain employs TRBV18 and TRBJ2-1, with 7 bases fitting TRBD1. The CDR3 runs to 20 residues. Germline trimming cut 3 bases from V and 5 bases from J; bases unmatched to any gene: 22. CDR1 is KGHSH, CDR2 LQKENI, per germline.

The rearrangement uses TRBV7-9 and TRBJ1-1; perhaps TRBD1 as D (5 bases). Per the germline V gene, CDR1 is SEHNR and CDR2 is FQNEAQ (reference sequence). There are 16 residues in the CDR3. V was clipped by 5 bases and J by 8 bases, with 24 bases between them. CDR3 amino acids: CASSLKGARSPSEAFF. The CDR3 bases are TGTGCCAGCAGCCTTAAAGGGGCACGTTCACCCTCCGAAGCTTTCTTT.

The J gene is TRBJ1-1, the V gene TRBV9; TRBD1 aligns across 11 bases. The germline CDR1 and CDR2 sequences are SGDLS and YYNGEE. This CDR3 is 16 amino acids long. The J segment lost 4 bases and the V segment lost 0 bases, leaving 5 bases of the junction unmatched. The CDR3, as DNA: TGTGCCAGCAGCGTAGGGACAGGGGGCTTGGGCACTGAAGCTTTCTTT. Its translation: CASSVGTGGLGTEAFF.

The chain has TRBV2 and TRBJ2-1; TRBD2 matches at 12 bases. V dropped 5 bases and J dropped 7; count of bases not matched to a gene: 6. Germline V gives CDR1 SNHLY, CDR2 FYNNEI. The CDR3 sequence is 15 residues long. The CDR3 protein is CASSSRLAGDNEQFF. The CDR3 nucleotides are TGTGCCAGCAGTTCCAGACTAGCGGGAGATAATGAGCAGTTCTTC.

This clone was counted only a few times. The genes are TRBV2 and TRBJ1-2, with a possible D match to TRBD1 (6 bases). Trimming cost V 6 bases and J 7 bases, with 15 bases left between them. This CDR3 is built from 13 residues. The germline gives CDR1 SNHLY, CDR2 FYNNEI. DNA of the CDR3: TGTGCCAGCAGAACTAACAGGGCCCGTGGCTACACCTTC. Translated: CASRTNRARGYTF.

The V call is TRBV7-3, the J call TRBJ2-1; TRBD2 matches at 7 bases. Germline V lookup: CDR1 SGHTA, CDR2 FQGTGA. V dropped 4 bases and J dropped 2; count of bases not matched to a gene: 5. CDR3 length equals 15 residues. The CDR3, as DNA: TGTGCCAGCAGCTCATTAGCGGGCCCCTACAATGAGCAGTTCTTC. It is translated as CASSSLAGPYNEQFF.

The chain employs TRBV12-3 or TRBV12-4 and TRBJ2-7; a possible D gene is TRBD1 (5 bases). The CDR3 length is 11 residues. The V end lost 5 bases, the J end lost 4 bases, and 6 bases lay between the germline ends. The CDR3 reads CASSQGYEQYF. The CDR3 region has the DNA TGTGCCAGCAGTCAGGGATACGAGCAGTACTTC.

Concerning this clone itself: Distinct nucleotide sequences in the sample also encode this CDR3. The rearrangement links TRBV29-1 to TRBJ1-1, with a tentative D call TRBD1 (6 bases). The CDR3 runs to 13 residues. Germline CDR1 and CDR2: SQVTM and ANQGSEA. Trimming cost V 3 bases and J 2 bases, with 10 bases left between them. The CDR3 sequence is CSVDRGANTEAFF. The CDR3 DNA follows: TGCAGCGTTGACAGGGGAGCAAACACTGAAGCTTTCTTT.

The J gene is TRBJ1-2, the V gene TRBV2, with 11 bases matching TRBD1. Trimming took 4 bases from V and 8 from J; bases not matched to a gene: 6. Germline V lookup: CDR1 SNHLY, CDR2 FYNNEI. This CDR3 contains 14 residues. The CDR3 spells CASSGTGGAEGYTF. The CDR3 DNA reads TGTGCCAGCAGTGGGACAGGGGGCGCTGAGGGCTACACCTTC.

In DNA, the CDR3 is TGCGCCAGCAGCCAAGATCGCGGGTCTAACCAAGAGACCCAGTACTTC. This translates into CASSQDRGSNQETQYF. V and J are TRBV4-3 and TRBJ2-5; TRBD2 is a possible D gene (5 bases). The CDR3 runs to 16 residues. The germline V and J ends were trimmed by 0 bases and 0 bases, with 11 bases remaining between them. The germline V gene encodes CDR1 LGHNA and CDR2 YSLEER.

This clone is a singleton in its sample. The chain employs TRBV18 and TRBJ2-2; TRBD1 matches at 10 bases. Germline V CDR1 and CDR2: KGHSH, LQKENI. The length of the CDR3 is 17 residues. J gave up 5 bases and V 8 bases, and 14 bases lay outside the gene matches. CDR3 protein: CASLYRQGARSTGELFF. The CDR3, as DNA: TGTGCCAGCCTTTATCGACAGGGGGCGCGGAGTACCGGGGAGCTGTTTTTT.

This chain connects TRBV30 to TRBJ1-2; 8 bases are a match to TRBD1. Germline CDR1 is GTSNPN and CDR2 is SVGIG (reference sequence). The CDR3 loop spans 13 amino acids. Trimming at V came to 0 bases and at J to 8 bases, leaving 5 bases not matched to a gene. The chain's CDR3 is CAWSVTDRGGYTF. Written as DNA, the CDR3 is TGTGCCTGGAGTGTAACCGACAGGGGAGGCTACACCTTC.